The sequence of this T cell receptor (beta chain) was determined in a study of beta chain features in type 1 diabetes. The whole isolated RNA underwent reverse transcription, so sequencing captured expressed TCRB transcripts. The data were produced by immunoSEQ multiplex PCR, yet TCRdb's version contains in-frame clones alone and is incomplete. The sample comprises approximately 150,000 clones, 9.7% of which are singletons, and 0.55% to 0.75% rests with the top ten. Whole-study findings and limits: There was a moderate but significant shortening of TCRB CDR3s in all four CD4+ subsets of Type 1 diabetes patients.

About this clone: As yet, its antigen is unknown.

The sequenced material came from central memory CD4+ T cells from blood. The source is a woman between 35 and 50 years old in good health.

The CDR3 is CASSLDRNGNTIYF. The CDR3 DNA reads TGCGCCAGCAGCCTGGACAGAAACGGAAACACCATATATTTT. The chain is built from TRBV5-1 and TRBJ1-3; D possibly corresponds to TRBD1 (6 bases). This CDR3 is built from 14 residues. V was shortened by 4 bases and J by 4 bases, with 12 bases between the two germline ends. Looked up from germline, CDR1 is SGHRS and CDR2 is YFSETQ.